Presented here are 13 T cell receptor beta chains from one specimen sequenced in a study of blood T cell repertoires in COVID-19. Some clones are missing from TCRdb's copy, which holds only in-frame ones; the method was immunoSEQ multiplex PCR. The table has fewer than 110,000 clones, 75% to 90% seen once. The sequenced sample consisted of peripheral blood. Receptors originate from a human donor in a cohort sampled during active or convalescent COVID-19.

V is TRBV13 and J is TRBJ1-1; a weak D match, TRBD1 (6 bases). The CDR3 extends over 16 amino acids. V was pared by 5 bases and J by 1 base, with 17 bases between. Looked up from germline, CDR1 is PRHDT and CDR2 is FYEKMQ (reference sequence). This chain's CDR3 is CASSTRYRAPNTEAFF. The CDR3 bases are TGTGCCAGCAGCACAAGGTACAGGGCCCCGAACACTGAAGCTTTCTTT.

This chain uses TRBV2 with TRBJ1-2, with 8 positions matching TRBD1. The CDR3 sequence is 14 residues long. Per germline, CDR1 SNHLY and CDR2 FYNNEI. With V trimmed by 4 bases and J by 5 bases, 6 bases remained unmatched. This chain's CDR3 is CASSGRTGTYGYTF. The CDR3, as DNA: TGTGCCAGCAGTGGTAGGACAGGGACATATGGCTACACCTTC.

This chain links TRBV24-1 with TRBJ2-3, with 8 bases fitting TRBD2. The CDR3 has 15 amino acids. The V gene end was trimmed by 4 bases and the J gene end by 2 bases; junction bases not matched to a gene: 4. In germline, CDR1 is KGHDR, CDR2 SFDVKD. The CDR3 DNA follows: TGTGCCACCAGTGACGCTAGCGGGTCCACAGATACGCAGTATTTT. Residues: CATSDASGSTDTQYF.

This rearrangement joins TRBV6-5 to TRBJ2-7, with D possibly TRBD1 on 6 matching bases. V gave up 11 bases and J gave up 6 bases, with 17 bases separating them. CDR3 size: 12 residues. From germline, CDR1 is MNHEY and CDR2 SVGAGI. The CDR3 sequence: CAGQWGRGEQYF. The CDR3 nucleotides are TGTGCCGGCCAGTGGGGGCGAGGCGAGCAGTACTTC.

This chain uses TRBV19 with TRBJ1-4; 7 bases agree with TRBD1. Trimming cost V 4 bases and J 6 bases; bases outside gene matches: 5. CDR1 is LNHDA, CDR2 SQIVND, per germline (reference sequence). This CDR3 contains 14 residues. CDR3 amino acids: CASSRGQIYEKLFF. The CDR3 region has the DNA TGTGCCAGTAGTAGGGGACAGATTTATGAAAAACTGTTTTTT. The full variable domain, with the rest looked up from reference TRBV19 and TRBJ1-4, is DGGITQSPKYLFRKEGQNVTLSCEQNLNHDAMYWYRQDPGQGLRLIYYSQIVNDFQKGDIAEGYSVSREKKESFPLTVTSAQKNPTAFYLCASSRGQIYEKLFFGSGTQLSVL.

In DNA form, the CDR3 reads TGTGCCACCAGCAGCGCTGAACATTACGAGCAGTACTTC. It yields the protein CATSSAEHYEQYF. This chain connects TRBV15 to TRBJ2-7; D is unclear. The CDR3 is 13 amino acids. From germline, CDR1 is LNHNV and CDR2 YYDKDF (reference sequence). Trimming took 3 bases from V and 4 from J, leaving 10 bases between them.

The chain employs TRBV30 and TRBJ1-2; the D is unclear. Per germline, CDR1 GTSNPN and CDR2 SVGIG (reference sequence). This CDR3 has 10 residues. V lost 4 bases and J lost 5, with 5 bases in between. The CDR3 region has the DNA TGTGCCTGGAAACAGTATGGCTACACCTTC. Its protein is CAWKQYGYTF.

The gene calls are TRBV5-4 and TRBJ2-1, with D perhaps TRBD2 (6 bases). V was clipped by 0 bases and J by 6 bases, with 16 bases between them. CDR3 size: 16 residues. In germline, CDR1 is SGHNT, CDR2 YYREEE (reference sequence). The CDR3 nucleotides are TGTGCCAGCAGCTTGGCCGGCGGGGCTTGGGGCAATGAGCAGTTCTTC. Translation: CASSLAGGAWGNEQFF.

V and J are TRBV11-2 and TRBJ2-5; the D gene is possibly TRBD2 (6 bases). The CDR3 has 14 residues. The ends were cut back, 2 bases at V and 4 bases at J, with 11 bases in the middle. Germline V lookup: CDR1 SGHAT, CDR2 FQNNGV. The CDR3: CASSLMGGRETQYF. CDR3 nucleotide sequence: TGTGCCAGCAGCTTAATGGGGGGTCGAGAGACCCAGTACTTC.

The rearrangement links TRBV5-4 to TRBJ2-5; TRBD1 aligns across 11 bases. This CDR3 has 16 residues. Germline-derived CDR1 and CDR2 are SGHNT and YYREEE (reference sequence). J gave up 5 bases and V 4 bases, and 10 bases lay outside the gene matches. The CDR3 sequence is CASSIAPGQGGETQYF. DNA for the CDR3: TGTGCCAGCAGCATAGCCCCGGGACAGGGGGGGGAGACCCAGTACTTC.

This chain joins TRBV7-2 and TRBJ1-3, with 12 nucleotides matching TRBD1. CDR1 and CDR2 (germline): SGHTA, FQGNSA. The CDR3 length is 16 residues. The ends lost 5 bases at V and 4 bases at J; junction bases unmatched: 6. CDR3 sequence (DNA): TGTGCCAGCAGCCTCAAGGGACAGGGGGCGGGAAACACCATATATTTT. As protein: CASSLKGQGAGNTIYF.

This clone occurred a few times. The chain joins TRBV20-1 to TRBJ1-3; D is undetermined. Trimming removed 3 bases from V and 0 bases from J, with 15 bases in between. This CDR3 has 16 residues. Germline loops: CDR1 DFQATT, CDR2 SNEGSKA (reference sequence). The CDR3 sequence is CSASPLATPSGNTIYF. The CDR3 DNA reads TGCAGTGCTAGTCCTTTGGCGACTCCCTCTGGAAACACCATATATTTT.

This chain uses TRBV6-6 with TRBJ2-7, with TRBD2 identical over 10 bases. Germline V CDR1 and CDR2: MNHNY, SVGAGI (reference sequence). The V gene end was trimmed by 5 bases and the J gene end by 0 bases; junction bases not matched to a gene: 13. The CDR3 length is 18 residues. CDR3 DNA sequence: TGTGCCAGCAGTCGGGAGGTTAGCGGGGGGTTCAGCTCCTACGAGCAGTACTTC. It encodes CASSREVSGGFSSYEQYF.